Described below is a single T cell receptor (beta chain) sequence and its context. Its specificity is unknown. This record belongs to a study of T cell therapy after organ transplantation. Study outcomes and limitations: Antirejection and antiviral medication effects could not be assessed.

Trimming took 4 bases from V and 3 from J, leaving 5 bases between them. The CDR3 has 11 amino acids. CDR1 SGHDT and CDR2 YYEEEE come from the germline V gene. Sample time point: 4-8 weeks after completion of therapy. Drug-resistant or recurrent cytomegalovirus affected these solid-organ transplant recipient patients. Only in-frame clones appear in the TCRdb table, and some are missing; sequencing was by immunoSEQ multiplex PCR. This repertoire shows almost 20,000 clones, roughly four fifths found once; its top ten account for about a tenth. This chain uses TRBV5-6 with TRBJ2-7, with unresolved D. The receptor was isolated from a human patient who had received a solid organ transplant and had CMV disease. Some T cells may originate from the graft donor. Sequences were derived from CD8+ T cells from blood, sampled after autologous CMV-specific T cell therapy. The CDR3 loop reads CASSVNYEQYF. The DNA for the CDR3 is TGTGCCAGCAGCGTGAACTACGAGCAGTACTTC.